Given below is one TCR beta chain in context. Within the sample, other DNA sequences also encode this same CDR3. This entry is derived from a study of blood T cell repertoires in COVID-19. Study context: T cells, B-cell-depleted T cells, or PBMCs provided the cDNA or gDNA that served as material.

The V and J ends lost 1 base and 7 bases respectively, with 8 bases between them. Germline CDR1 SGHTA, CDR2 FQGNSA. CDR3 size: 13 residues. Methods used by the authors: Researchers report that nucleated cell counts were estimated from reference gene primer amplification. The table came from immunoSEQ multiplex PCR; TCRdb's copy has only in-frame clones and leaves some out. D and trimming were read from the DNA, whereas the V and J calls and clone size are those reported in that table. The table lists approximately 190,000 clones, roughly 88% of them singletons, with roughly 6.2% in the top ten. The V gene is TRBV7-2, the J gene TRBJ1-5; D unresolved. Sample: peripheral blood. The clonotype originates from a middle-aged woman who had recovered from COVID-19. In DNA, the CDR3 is TGTGCCAGCAGCTTAGGAGGTGGCCAGCCCCAGCATTTT. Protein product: CASSLGGGQPQHF.